This T cell receptor beta chain was obtained from a study of cytomegalovirus exposure and HLA in healthy donors. Study at large: Earlier findings included about 120 million unique TCR beta sequences obtained from 150 million to 200 million T cells. Study findings and constraints: Among CMV-associated TCR beta chains, most appeared HLA-restricted in a later analysis.

The study ran its PCR with 60 Vbeta and 13 Jbeta primers. Here immunoSEQ multiplex PCR was the method, and the copy in TCRdb shows in-frame clones only, minus some. Here the sample spans 120,000 or so clones, around 82% being singletons. CDR3 size: 14 residues. Germline V gene lookup returns CDR1 GTSNPN and CDR2 SVGIG (reference sequence). The V end was cut by 1 base, the J end by 0 bases, with 10 bases between. A remark on this clone: The antigen is not known.

Nominally healthy donors provided the samples, though records likely missed some immune exposures. This TCR was recovered from a man aged 30-40 years in good health and CMV-seropositive. The gene calls are TRBV30 and TRBJ2-7; no clear D gene. Sequencing was done on a sample of PBMCs. The CDR3 region has the DNA TGTGCCTGGAGTGGAGACAAAGGCTCCTACGAGCAGTACTTC. Translating gives CAWSGDKGSYEQYF.